Below, 18 T cell receptor beta chains from the same sample are listed, as sequenced in a study of blood T cell repertoires in COVID-19. Profiled with immunoSEQ multiplex PCR; TCRdb holds only in-frame clones, not every one. The data hold roughly 50,000 clones, with approximately 88% observed a single time. The sample was peripheral blood. The source is a man aged 70-80 years with acute or convalescent COVID-19.

This chain connects TRBV6-5 to TRBJ1-5, with 8 bases lining up with TRBD1. The germline CDR1 and CDR2 sequences are MNHEY and SVGAGI. The CDR3 runs to 15 residues. With V trimmed by 6 bases and J by 3 bases, 7 bases remained unmatched. The CDR3 is CASRSGQGDNQPQHF. As DNA, the CDR3 is TGTGCCAGCAGGTCTGGACAGGGAGACAATCAGCCCCAGCATTTT.

The genes are TRBV6-6 and TRBJ1-1; 8 nucleotides align to TRBD1. The germline gives CDR1 MNHNY, CDR2 SVGAGI (reference sequence). This CDR3 contains 14 residues. V dropped 7 bases and J dropped 0; count of bases not matched to a gene: 4. DNA of the CDR3: TGTGCCAGCACTAGACAGGGGTTGAACACTGAAGCTTTCTTT. Encoded protein: CASTRQGLNTEAFF.

The chain is built from TRBV7-2 and TRBJ2-5; a weak D match, TRBD2 (6 bases). Deletions cut 4 bases from V and 7 bases from J, with 16 bases between. The germline V gene encodes CDR1 SGHTA and CDR2 FQGNSA. The CDR3 runs 14 residues. The CDR3 nucleotides read TGTGCCAGCAGCTCCCCGGTCTTGGGAGGGACCCAGTACTTC. Translated, it gives CASSSPVLGGTQYF.

This clone was picked up a small number of times. The chain recombines TRBV11-2 with TRBJ2-3; tentative D call: TRBD1 (5 bases). The V end was cut by 5 bases, the J end by 6 bases, with 15 bases between. Per germline, CDR1 SGHAT and CDR2 FQNNGV. The length of the CDR3 is 14 residues. CDR3 loop: CASSAAGPRDTQYF. CDR3 nucleotide sequence: TGTGCCAGCAGCGCTGCAGGGCCAAGGGATACGCAGTATTTT. Full variable domain (outside the CDR3, taken from reference TRBV11-2 and TRBJ2-3): EAGVAQSPRYKIIEKRQSVAFWCNPISGHATLYWYQQILGQGPKLLIQFQNNGVVDDSQLPKDRFSAERLKGVDSTLKIQPAKLEDSAVYLCASSAAGPRDTQYFGPGTRLTVL.

V gene TRBV29-1 combines with J gene TRBJ1-2; 9 bases are shared with TRBD1. Trimming at V came to 7 bases and at J to 8 bases, leaving 5 bases not matched to a gene. Germline lookup yields CDR1 SQVTM and CDR2 ANQGSEA. CDR3 length equals 11 residues. CDR3 sequence (DNA): TGCAGCGGGGGGACAGGGAGAGGCTACACCTTC. Its protein product is CSGGTGRGYTF. Full variable domain (outside the CDR3, taken from reference TRBV29-1 and TRBJ1-2): SAVISQKPSRDICQRGTSLTIQCQVDSQVTMMFWYRQQPGQSLTLIATANQGSEATYESGFVIDKFPISRPNLTFSTLTVSNMSPEDSSIYLCSGGTGRGYTFGSGTRLTVV.

A single count supports this clone. The chain recombines TRBV7-2 with TRBJ2-1; D not resolved. Germline CDR1 reads SGHTA; CDR2 reads FQGNSA. Trimming left V 6 bases short and J 13 bases short, with 22 bases between. The CDR3 has 14 amino acids. The CDR3 protein is CASRPVGPSHRQFF. The CDR3 DNA sequence: TGTGCCAGCAGGCCCGTTGGCCCCTCCCACCGCCAGTTCTTC.

J is TRBJ2-5 and V is TRBV9; unclear D gene. The CDR3 spans 16 residues. Deletions cut 0 bases from V and 0 bases from J, with 12 bases between. Germline-derived CDR1 and CDR2 are SGDLS and YYNGEE. The CDR3 nucleotides read TGTGCCAGCAGCGTAGGGGCAGCAAGTTACCAAGAGACCCAGTACTTC. Translating it yields CASSVGAASYQETQYF.

The chain has TRBV7-2 and TRBJ2-3; 10 nucleotides match TRBD2. This CDR3 has 15 residues. CDR1 is SGHTA, CDR2 FQGNSA, per germline. V was pared by 2 bases and J by 2 bases, with 1 base of the junction left unmatched. The CDR3 sequence is CASSLLAGDTDTQYF. The CDR3 DNA is TGTGCCAGCAGCTTACTAGCGGGGGACACAGATACGCAGTATTTT.

CDR3 DNA: TGTGCCAGCAGCCTGACTAGCGGGAGCCCAGATACGCAGTATTTT. This encodes CASSLTSGSPDTQYF. This chain connects TRBV4-2 to TRBJ2-3; 12 bases fit TRBD2. Germline lookup yields CDR1 LGHNA and CDR2 YNFKEQ. V was pared by 4 bases and J by 4 bases, with 3 bases of the junction left unmatched. This CDR3 spans 15 amino acids.

The gene calls are TRBV6-6 and TRBJ1-2; perhaps TRBD1 as D (6 bases). Germline CDR1 reads MNHNY; CDR2 reads SVGAGI (reference sequence). V was clipped by 0 bases and J by 6 bases, with 14 bases between them. The CDR3 is 15 residues long. The CDR3 protein is CASSYSVGRGHGYTF. The CDR3 DNA reads as TGTGCCAGCAGTTACTCGGTAGGCAGGGGCCATGGCTACACCTTC.

V usage is TRBV6-5 and J usage is TRBJ2-7; 8 nucleotides match TRBD1. Unmatched junction bases numbered 7, after V lost 6 bases and J lost 3 bases. The CDR3 is 14 residues long. Germline CDR1 reads MNHEY; CDR2 reads SVGAGI. Here the CDR3 DNA reads TGTGCCAGCAGCGCTCGGACAGGGCGCTACGAGCAGTACTTC. This codes for CASSARTGRYEQYF.

The chain uses TRBV2 and TRBJ1-1, with D maybe TRBD1 (6 bases). In germline, CDR1 is SNHLY, CDR2 FYNNEI. The CDR3 runs to 14 residues. Deletions cut 4 bases from V and 4 bases from J, with 13 bases between. In DNA, the CDR3 is TGTGCCAGCAGTGGACAGGTCTCTAGCACTGAAGCTTTCTTT. It translates to CASSGQVSSTEAFF. The full variable domain, in which reference TRBV2 and TRBJ1-1 provide the parts outside the CDR3, is EPEVTQTPSHQVTQMGQEVILRCVPISNHLYFYWYRQILGQKVEFLVSFYNNEISEKSEIFDDQFSVERPDGSNFTLKIRSTKLEDSAMYFCASSGQVSSTEAFFGQGTRLTVV.

This clone came up once. For the CDR3, the DNA is TGTGCCAGCAGCTTAACAGGGGACGAGCAGTACTTC. Its translation: CASSLTGDEQYF. V gene TRBV11-3 combines with J gene TRBJ2-7; 7 positions agree with TRBD1. The germline V gene encodes CDR1 SGHNT and CDR2 YENEEA. The junction had 0 bases not matched to a gene; V was cut back by 2 bases and J by 5 bases. The CDR3 is made up of 12 amino acids.

The gene calls are TRBV4-1 and TRBJ2-5; possible D gene TRBD1, 6 bases. This CDR3 has 17 amino acids. Germline V gene data show CDR1 as MGHRA and CDR2 as YSYEKL. V was shortened by 2 bases and J by 1 base, with 17 bases between the two germline ends. CDR3 sequence reads: CASSQIRDTSLQETQYF. Here the CDR3 DNA reads TGCGCCAGCAGCCAAATCCGGGACACATCACTCCAAGAGACCCAGTACTTC.

The chain joins TRBV6-2 or TRBV6-3 to TRBJ2-3; 8 nucleotides agree with TRBD2. J gave up 1 base and V 5 bases, and 11 bases lay outside the gene matches. The CDR3 runs 17 residues. In germline, CDR1 is MNHEY, CDR2 SVGEGT. The CDR3 DNA reads TGTGCCAGCAGTCCATGGGAAGCGGGGGCCCGCACAGATACGCAGTATTTT. It specifies CASSPWEAGARTDTQYF.

V and J are TRBV7-3 and TRBJ1-1; 7 bases are a match to TRBD1. CDR1 and CDR2 from the germline V gene are SGHTA and FQGTGA. The length of the CDR3 is 15 residues. V shed 5 bases, J shed 1 base, and the junction held 7 bases outside the gene matches. The CDR3 DNA reads TGTGCCAGCAGCCGCCTGACAGGGAGGAACACTGAAGCTTTCTTT. Encoded protein: CASSRLTGRNTEAFF.

V gene TRBV25-1 combines with J gene TRBJ1-5; D not resolved. The germline V gene has CDR1 MGHDK and CDR2 SYGVNS. This CDR3 spans 10 amino acids. Here the CDR3 reads CSPVDQPQHF. CDR3 coding DNA: TGTTCCCCCGTAGATCAGCCCCAGCATTTT.

The rearrangement joins TRBV6-5 to TRBJ1-3; 8 nucleotides align to TRBD1. Germline V lookup: CDR1 MNHEY, CDR2 SVGAGI. Trimming cost V 4 bases and J 2 bases; bases outside gene matches: 4. The CDR3 extends over 15 amino acids. CDR3: CASSFQQGAGNTIYF. CDR3 sequence (DNA): TGTGCCAGCAGTTTCCAACAGGGGGCTGGAAACACCATATATTTT.